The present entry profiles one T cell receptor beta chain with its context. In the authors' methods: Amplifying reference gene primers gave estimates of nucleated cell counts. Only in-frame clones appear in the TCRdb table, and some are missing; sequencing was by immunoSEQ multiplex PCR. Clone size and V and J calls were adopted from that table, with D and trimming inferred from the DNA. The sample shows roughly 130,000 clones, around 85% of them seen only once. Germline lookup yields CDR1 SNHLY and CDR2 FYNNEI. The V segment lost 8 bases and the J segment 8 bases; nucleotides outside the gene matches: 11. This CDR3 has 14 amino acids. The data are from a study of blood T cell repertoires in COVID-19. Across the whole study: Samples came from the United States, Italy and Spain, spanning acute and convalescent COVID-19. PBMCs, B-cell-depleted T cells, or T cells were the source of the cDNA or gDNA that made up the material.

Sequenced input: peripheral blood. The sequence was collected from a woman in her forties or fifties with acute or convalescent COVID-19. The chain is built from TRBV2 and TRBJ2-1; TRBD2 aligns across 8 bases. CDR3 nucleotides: TGTGCCAGCCTGATCACGGGGACTAGGTATGAGCAGTTCTTC. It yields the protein CASLITGTRYEQFF.